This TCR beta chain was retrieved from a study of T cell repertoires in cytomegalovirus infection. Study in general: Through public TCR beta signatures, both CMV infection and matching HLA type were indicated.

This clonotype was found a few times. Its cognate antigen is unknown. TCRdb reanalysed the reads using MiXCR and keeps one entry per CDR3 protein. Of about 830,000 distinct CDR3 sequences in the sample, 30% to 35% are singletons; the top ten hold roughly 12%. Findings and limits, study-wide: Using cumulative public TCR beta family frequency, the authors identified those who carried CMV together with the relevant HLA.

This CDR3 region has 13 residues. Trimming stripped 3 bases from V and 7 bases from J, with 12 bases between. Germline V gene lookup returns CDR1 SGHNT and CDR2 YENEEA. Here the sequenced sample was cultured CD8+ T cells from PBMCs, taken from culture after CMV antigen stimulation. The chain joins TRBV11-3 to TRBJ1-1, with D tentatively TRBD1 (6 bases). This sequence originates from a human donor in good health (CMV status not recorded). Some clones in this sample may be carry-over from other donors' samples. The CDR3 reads CASSFAGGNEAFF. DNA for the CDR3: TGTGCCAGCAGCTTCGCTGGGGGCAATGAAGCTTTCTTT.